This T cell receptor beta chain was captured in a study of shared clonotypes between healthy human individuals. Points on this clone: The antigen is not known.

The germline V gene encodes CDR1 SGHDT and CDR2 YYEEEE. This CDR3 region has 15 residues. The germline V and J ends were trimmed by 2 bases and 8 bases, with 17 bases remaining between them. Clones were read by immunoSEQ multiplex PCR, and TCRdb kept only the in-frame ones, dropping some. The sample lists fewer than 1 million clones, approximately 97% occurring once. Study outcomes and limitations: In a few donors, around 5% of naive CD4 clonotypes appeared in common.

The naive CD8 population came from CD45RO-negative cells selected for CCR7, without terminally differentiated effector memory CD45RA+ cells. Material: naive CD8+ T cells sorted from blood. The rearrangement joins TRBV5-6 to TRBJ2-1; TRBD2 might be the D (6 bases). This clonotype was sampled from a man aged 25-40 years in good health. The CDR3: CASSLMAGPDYEQFF. In DNA, the CDR3 is TGTGCCAGCAGCTTAATGGCGGGGCCGGATTATGAGCAGTTCTTC.